This TCR beta chain was sequenced for a study of blood T cell repertoires in COVID-19. V dropped 3 bases and J dropped 7 bases, with 10 bases sitting between them. The length of the CDR3 is 13 residues. The germline gives CDR1 LGHNA, CDR2 YSLEER. Using immunoSEQ multiplex PCR, the repertoire was profiled, and TCRdb retains in-frame clones only, with some absent. Here the sample spans about 90,000 clones, more than 70% being singletons. Sequenced material: peripheral blood. V usage is TRBV4-3 and J usage is TRBJ1-5; unclear D gene. The receptor was isolated from a human donor in a cohort sampled during active COVID-19. CDR3 in amino acids: CASSQSQAQPQHF. The CDR3 DNA is TGCGCCAGCAGCCAGAGTCAGGCCCAGCCCCAGCATTTT.